The rows below give T cell receptor beta chains drawn from one sample of a study of T cells expressing NK-cell markers. TCRdb processed the 5' RACE reads again and assigns one entry to each CDR3 protein, with no DNA. Its listing shows 500,000 to 600,000 distinct CDR3 sequences. Material: blood T cells: a sorted CD56 or NKG2C T cell subset, CD4+ or CD8+ T cells, or bulk PBMC T cells (not recorded which). These receptors all come from a man between 18 and 35 years old in good health. Each CDR3 is given with its conserved first and last residue.

v_call: TRBV6-2/TRBV6-3; j_call: TRBJ2-7; cdr3_aa: CASSHEGTGAAYEQYF
v_call: TRBV11-2; j_call: TRBJ2-1; cdr3_aa: CASSLVNLGLAGAVEQFF
v_call: TRBV5-1; j_call: TRBJ1-1; cdr3_aa: CASSVTGGVGTEAFF
v_call: TRBV27; j_call: TRBJ2-3; cdr3_aa: CASSNIEGGTQYF
v_call: TRBV27; j_call: TRBJ2-1; cdr3_aa: CASSSPPFSSYNEQFF
v_call: TRBV12-3/TRBV12-4; j_call: TRBJ2-3; cdr3_aa: CASTLGTDPRTDTQYF
v_call: TRBV10-3; j_call: TRBJ2-2; cdr3_aa: CASFRGSTGELFF
v_call: TRBV7-9; j_call: TRBJ2-3; cdr3_aa: CASLKAAYTDTQYF
v_call: TRBV10-3; j_call: TRBJ2-3; cdr3_aa: CAISSTSGAISSTDTQYF
v_call: TRBV6-5; j_call: TRBJ1-5; cdr3_aa: CASSYGRGRYQPQHF
v_call: TRBV15; j_call: TRBJ2-1; cdr3_aa: CATSRDKAGALYNEQFF
v_call: TRBV20-1; j_call: TRBJ2-1; cdr3_aa: CSARDTTPKVVYNEQFF
v_call: TRBV12-3/TRBV12-4; j_call: TRBJ2-1; cdr3_aa: CASRGEGGTGGSEQFF
v_call: TRBV12-5; j_call: TRBJ2-7; cdr3_aa: CASGLVLGRTSGSYEQYF
v_call: TRBV6-1; j_call: TRBJ1-5; cdr3_aa: CASSDGQGPNQPQHF
v_call: TRBV6-1; j_call: TRBJ1-5; cdr3_aa: CASSEWARQPQHF
v_call: TRBV28; j_call: TRBJ2-3; cdr3_aa: CASTFLRADTQYF
v_call: TRBV5-1; j_call: TRBJ1-6; cdr3_aa: CASSPGPPTPLHF
v_call: TRBV20-1; j_call: TRBJ2-1; cdr3_aa: CSAGLRSGLAGNEQFF
v_call: TRBV28; j_call: TRBJ2-1; cdr3_aa: CASSTLTSGRRVEQFF
v_call: TRBV15; j_call: TRBJ2-1; cdr3_aa: CATSISAFSTSGRGNEQFF
v_call: TRBV6-1; j_call: TRBJ2-5; cdr3_aa: CASAGLAGVRETQYF
v_call: TRBV6-1; j_call: TRBJ1-3; cdr3_aa: CASSQRAQGSGNTIYF
v_call: TRBV14; j_call: TRBJ2-1; cdr3_aa: CASSQTDRSSYNEQFF
v_call: TRBV4-1; j_call: TRBJ1-2; cdr3_aa: CASSQDGAGPYGYTF
v_call: TRBV11-2; j_call: TRBJ2-2; cdr3_aa: CASSPPGLAVPTGELFF
v_call: TRBV5-4; j_call: TRBJ1-2; cdr3_aa: CASSLEPKRQGHYGYTF
v_call: TRBV11-1; j_call: TRBJ2-1; cdr3_aa: CASSPSNYNHRGSYNEQFF
v_call: TRBV5-6; j_call: TRBJ1-5; cdr3_aa: CASSLWAGTGNQPQHF
v_call: TRBV5-4; j_call: TRBJ2-1; cdr3_aa: CASSLEGTSYEQFF
v_call: TRBV27; j_call: TRBJ1-1; cdr3_aa: CASSSSDWNTEAFF
v_call: TRBV12-3/TRBV12-4; j_call: TRBJ2-7; cdr3_aa: CASSSPLDIRAYEQYF
v_call: TRBV7-9; j_call: TRBJ2-1; cdr3_aa: CASSLLQGLRNEQFF
v_call: TRBV6-5; j_call: TRBJ1-6; cdr3_aa: CASSYSIDRNSPLHF
v_call: TRBV28; j_call: TRBJ2-5; cdr3_aa: CASSPRGTPQETQYF
v_call: TRBV18; j_call: TRBJ1-2; cdr3_aa: CATNRPDRASLDGYTF
v_call: TRBV7-6; j_call: TRBJ1-2; cdr3_aa: CASSPSSGVIYGYTF
v_call: TRBV20-1; j_call: TRBJ2-1; cdr3_aa: CSASLLAGDHEQFF
v_call: TRBV24-1; j_call: TRBJ2-2; cdr3_aa: CATSDLPGTGGPGELFF
v_call: TRBV27; j_call: TRBJ1-3; cdr3_aa: CASSSRQKRNTIYF
v_call: TRBV5-4; j_call: TRBJ2-3; cdr3_aa: CASSRTPDTQYF
v_call: TRBV30; j_call: TRBJ1-2; cdr3_aa: CAWSRDSSNYGYTF